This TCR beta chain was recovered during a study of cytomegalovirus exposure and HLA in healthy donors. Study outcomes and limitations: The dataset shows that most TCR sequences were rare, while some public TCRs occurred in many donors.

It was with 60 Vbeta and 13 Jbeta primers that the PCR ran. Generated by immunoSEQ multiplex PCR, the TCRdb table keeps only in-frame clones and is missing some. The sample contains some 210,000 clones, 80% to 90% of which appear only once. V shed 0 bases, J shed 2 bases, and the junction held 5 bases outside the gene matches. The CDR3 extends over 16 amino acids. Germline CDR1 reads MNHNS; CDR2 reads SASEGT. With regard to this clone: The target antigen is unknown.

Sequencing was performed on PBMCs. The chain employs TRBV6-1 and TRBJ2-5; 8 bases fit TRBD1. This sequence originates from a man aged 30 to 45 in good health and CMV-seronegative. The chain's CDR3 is CASSEASGTGQETQYF. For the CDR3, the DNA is TGTGCCAGCAGTGAAGCCTCCGGGACAGGACAAGAGACCCAGTACTTC.